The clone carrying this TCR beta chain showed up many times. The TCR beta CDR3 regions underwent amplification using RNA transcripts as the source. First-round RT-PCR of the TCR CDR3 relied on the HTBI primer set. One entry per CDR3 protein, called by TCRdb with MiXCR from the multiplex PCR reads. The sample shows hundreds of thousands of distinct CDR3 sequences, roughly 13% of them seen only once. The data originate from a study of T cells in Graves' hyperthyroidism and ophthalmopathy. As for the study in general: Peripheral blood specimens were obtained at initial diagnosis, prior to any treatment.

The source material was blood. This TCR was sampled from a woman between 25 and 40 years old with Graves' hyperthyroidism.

The CDR3: CASSGDINQPQHF. The CDR3 coding sequence is TGTGCCAGCAGCGGGGACATCAATCAGCCCCAGCATTTT. The chain couples TRBV2 to TRBJ1-5; the D gene is possibly TRBD1 (6 bases). The CDR3 is 13 residues long. Trimming removed 6 bases at V and 3 bases at J, with 9 bases between. Germline-derived CDR1 and CDR2 are SNHLY and FYNNEI.